Listed below are T cell receptor beta chains from one sample, sequenced in a study of T cell repertoires in cytomegalovirus infection. TCRdb analysed the reads with MiXCR anew, one entry per CDR3 protein. Of fewer than 850,000 distinct CDR3 sequences listed, 25% to 35% are singletons. These TCRs' antigens remain unknown. The sequenced sample was cultured CD8+ T cells from PBMCs, obtained from culture after CMV antigen stimulation. The source of these receptors is a human donor in good health (CMV status not recorded). Some clones in this sample may be carry-over from other donors' samples. The CDR3 runs from the conserved cysteine through the conserved F or W. D genes are given only for firm matches. Clone size appears in some rows only: once, few, many, or a class for an expanded clone.

v_call: TRBV2
d_call: TRBD1
clone_size: few
j_call: TRBJ1-4
cdr3_aa: CASSDPTQTGVGEKLFF
cdr3_nt: TGTGCCAGCAGTGATCCGACCCAGACAGGGGTGGGAGAAAAACTGTTTTTT

v_call: TRBV4-1
d_call: NA
clone_size: NA
j_call: TRBJ2-4
cdr3_aa: CASSQVVGGYIQYF
cdr3_nt: TGCGCCAGCAGCCAAGTGGTTGGGGGGTACATTCAGTACTTC

v_call: TRBV7-6
d_call: TRBD1
clone_size: many
j_call: TRBJ2-5
cdr3_aa: CASSLEGTVQTQYF
cdr3_nt: TGTGCCAGCAGCTTAGAGGGGACAGTACAGACCCAGTACTTC

v_call: TRBV29-1
d_call: NA
clone_size: few
j_call: TRBJ1-1
cdr3_aa: CSVEDWTENTEAFF
cdr3_nt: TGCAGCGTTGAAGATTGGACAGAAAACACTGAAGCTTTCTTT

v_call: TRBV4-3
d_call: NA
clone_size: NA
j_call: TRBJ2-2
cdr3_aa: CASSRTRNTGELFF
cdr3_nt: TGCGCCAGCAGCCGCACACGGAACACCGGGGAGCTGTTTTTT

v_call: TRBV5-4
d_call: NA
clone_size: NA
j_call: TRBJ2-7
cdr3_aa: CASSPDRSNYEQYF
cdr3_nt: TGTGCCAGCAGCCCTGACAGGAGTAACTACGAGCAGTACTTC

v_call: TRBV12-5
d_call: NA
clone_size: NA
j_call: TRBJ1-2
cdr3_aa: CASGFPDGGNYGYTF
cdr3_nt: TGTGCTAGTGGTTTCCCCGACGGGGGGAACTATGGCTACACCTTC

v_call: TRBV5-6
d_call: NA
clone_size: NA
j_call: TRBJ2-3
cdr3_aa: CASSFGTPLTDTQYF
cdr3_nt: TGTGCCAGCAGCTTCGGGACTCCTCTCACAGATACGCAGTATTTT

v_call: TRBV6-2/TRBV6-3
d_call: TRBD2
clone_size: NA
j_call: TRBJ2-1
cdr3_aa: CASSFPTSGGAYEQFF
cdr3_nt: TGTGCCAGCAGTTTTCCGACTAGCGGGGGGGCATATGAGCAGTTCTTC

v_call: TRBV19
d_call: NA
clone_size: few
j_call: TRBJ2-1
cdr3_aa: CASSMGFSPYNEQFF
cdr3_nt: TGTGCCAGTAGTATGGGGTTTAGTCCCTACAATGAGCAGTTCTTC

v_call: TRBV7-8
d_call: TRBD1
clone_size: many
j_call: TRBJ1-1
cdr3_aa: CASSLRGQGGLEAFF
cdr3_nt: TGTGCCAGCAGCTTAAGGGGGCAAGGGGGCCTTGAAGCTTTCTTT

v_call: TRBV6-2/TRBV6-3
d_call: NA
clone_size: NA
j_call: TRBJ2-1
cdr3_aa: CASSYPLGQEHNEQFF
cdr3_nt: TGTGCCAGCAGTTACCCACTCGGACAAGAACACAATGAGCAGTTCTTC

v_call: TRBV12-5
d_call: NA
clone_size: NA
j_call: TRBJ1-2
cdr3_aa: CASGLANNRFGGYTF
cdr3_nt: TGTGCTAGTGGTTTGGCCAACAACAGGTTTGGGGGCTACACCTTC

v_call: TRBV7-8
d_call: NA
clone_size: many
j_call: TRBJ2-2
cdr3_aa: CASWTGELFF
cdr3_nt: TGTGCCAGCTGGACCGGGGAGCTGTTTTTT

v_call: TRBV12-3/TRBV12-4
d_call: NA
clone_size: many
j_call: TRBJ1-2
cdr3_aa: CASSTGHPLYGYTF
cdr3_nt: TGTGCCAGCAGTACGGGACATCCCCTCTATGGCTACACCTTC

v_call: TRBV6-5
d_call: TRBD1
clone_size: few
j_call: TRBJ2-2
cdr3_aa: CASRYRGIELITGELFF
cdr3_nt: TGTGCCAGCAGATACAGGGGTATAGAGTTAATCACCGGGGAGCTGTTTTTT

v_call: TRBV25-1
d_call: TRBD1
clone_size: NA
j_call: TRBJ2-1
cdr3_aa: CASSEYGQGNEQFF
cdr3_nt: TGTGCCAGCAGTGAGTATGGACAGGGTAATGAGCAGTTCTTC

v_call: TRBV27
d_call: NA
clone_size: NA
j_call: TRBJ2-1
cdr3_aa: CASSLSGPSNEQFF
cdr3_nt: TGTGCCAGCAGTTTGAGCGGACCTTCCAATGAGCAGTTCTTC

v_call: TRBV11-3
d_call: TRBD2
clone_size: NA
j_call: TRBJ2-1
cdr3_aa: CASSLGTSGGDYYNEQFF
cdr3_nt: TGTGCCAGCAGCCTCGGGACTAGCGGGGGGGATTACTACAATGAGCAGTTCTTC

v_call: TRBV7-2
d_call: TRBD1
clone_size: many
j_call: TRBJ1-5
cdr3_aa: CASSLEGQGVQPQHF
cdr3_nt: TGTGCCAGCAGCTTAGAGGGACAGGGGGTTCAGCCCCAGCATTTT

v_call: TRBV4-2
d_call: NA
clone_size: NA
j_call: TRBJ1-4
cdr3_aa: CASSPKTQGSGEKLFF
cdr3_nt: TGTGCCAGCAGCCCGAAGACTCAGGGGAGCGGAGAAAAACTGTTTTTT

v_call: TRBV15
d_call: NA
clone_size: NA
j_call: TRBJ2-3
cdr3_aa: CATSRAGTADTQYF
cdr3_nt: TGTGCCACCAGCAGAGCAGGGACGGCAGATACGCAGTATTTT

v_call: TRBV4-3
d_call: TRBD2
clone_size: NA
j_call: TRBJ2-3
cdr3_aa: CASSQDPLAGAIDTQYF
cdr3_nt: TGCGCCAGCAGCCAAGATCCTCTAGCGGGGGCTATAGATACGCAGTATTTT

v_call: TRBV7-3
d_call: TRBD2
clone_size: NA
j_call: TRBJ2-1
cdr3_aa: CASRRPGLAESSYNEQFF
cdr3_nt: TGTGCCAGCAGACGTCCCGGACTAGCCGAGAGCTCCTACAATGAGCAGTTCTTC

v_call: TRBV2
d_call: NA
clone_size: few
j_call: TRBJ2-2
cdr3_aa: CASSENTWTVNTGELFF
cdr3_nt: TGTGCCAGCAGTGAGAACACTTGGACCGTCAACACCGGGGAGCTGTTTTTT

v_call: TRBV7-9
d_call: TRBD2
clone_size: NA
j_call: TRBJ2-1
cdr3_aa: CASSSFYGGGVIF
cdr3_nt: TGTGCCAGCAGCTCCTTTTACGGCGGGGGGGTGATCTTC

v_call: TRBV27
d_call: NA
clone_size: few
j_call: TRBJ2-7
cdr3_aa: CASSLRSLGEQYF
cdr3_nt: TGTGCCAGCAGTTTACGGTCCCTCGGCGAGCAGTACTTC

v_call: TRBV7-9
d_call: NA
clone_size: NA
j_call: TRBJ1-6
cdr3_aa: CAGDSYNSPLHF
cdr3_nt: TGTGCGGGGGACTCCTATAATTCACCCCTCCACTTT

v_call: TRBV12-3/TRBV12-4
d_call: NA
clone_size: NA
j_call: TRBJ1-1
cdr3_aa: CASTPTRPNTEAFF
cdr3_nt: TGTGCCAGCACCCCGACACGACCAAACACTGAAGCTTTCTTT

v_call: TRBV4-1
d_call: TRBD1
clone_size: NA
j_call: TRBJ1-6
cdr3_aa: CASSQGGQVDSPLHF
cdr3_nt: TGCGCCAGCAGCCAAGGGGGACAGGTCGATTCACCCCTCCACTTT

v_call: TRBV7-9
d_call: NA
clone_size: few
j_call: TRBJ1-3
cdr3_aa: CASSLVIGGSSGNTIYF
cdr3_nt: TGTGCCAGCAGCTTAGTTATCGGGGGCTCGTCCGGAAACACCATATATTTT

v_call: TRBV7-9
d_call: TRBD2
clone_size: NA
j_call: TRBJ2-3
cdr3_aa: CASSATSGGLDTQYF
cdr3_nt: TGTGCCAGCAGCGCAACTAGCGGGGGGTTAGATACGCAGTATTTT

v_call: TRBV7-9
d_call: NA
clone_size: many
j_call: TRBJ2-7
cdr3_aa: CASSLVLGEQYF
cdr3_nt: TGTGCCAGCAGCTTAGTACTTGGTGAGCAGTACTTC

v_call: TRBV7-9
d_call: NA
clone_size: many
j_call: TRBJ1-4
cdr3_aa: CASSPSGTADEKLFF
cdr3_nt: TGTGCCAGCAGCCCTTCCGGGACGGCCGATGAAAAACTGTTTTTT

v_call: TRBV11-2
d_call: NA
clone_size: NA
j_call: TRBJ2-3
cdr3_aa: CASSSDGSSSTDTQYF
cdr3_nt: TGTGCCAGCAGCTCTGACGGCTCCTCTAGCACAGATACGCAGTATTTT

v_call: TRBV24-1
d_call: TRBD1
clone_size: NA
j_call: TRBJ2-2
cdr3_aa: CATSDLTGASTGELFF
cdr3_nt: TGTGCCACCAGTGATCTGACAGGGGCAAGCACCGGGGAGCTGTTTTTT

v_call: TRBV9
d_call: NA
clone_size: NA
j_call: TRBJ1-1
cdr3_aa: CASSVAGAAGMNTEAFF
cdr3_nt: TGTGCCAGCAGCGTAGCGGGGGCGGCAGGGATGAACACTGAAGCTTTCTTT

v_call: TRBV19
d_call: NA
clone_size: few
j_call: TRBJ1-5
cdr3_aa: CASNPPGDYSNQPQHF
cdr3_nt: TGTGCCAGTAACCCCCCGGGCGATTATAGCAATCAGCCCCAGCATTTT

v_call: TRBV12-3/TRBV12-4
d_call: NA
clone_size: many
j_call: TRBJ2-4
cdr3_aa: CASSPLPPGRAKNIQYF
cdr3_nt: TGTGCCAGCAGTCCCCTTCCCCCAGGGAGGGCCAAAAACATTCAGTACTTC

v_call: TRBV27
d_call: NA
clone_size: NA
j_call: TRBJ1-2
cdr3_aa: CASRGMDSTPNYGYTF
cdr3_nt: TGTGCCAGCAGGGGAATGGACAGCACGCCCAACTATGGCTACACCTTC

v_call: TRBV7-9
d_call: TRBD1
clone_size: NA
j_call: TRBJ1-2
cdr3_aa: CASSRTGESENYGYTF
cdr3_nt: TGTGCCAGCAGCCGGACAGGGGAATCGGAGAACTATGGCTACACCTTC

v_call: TRBV12-3/TRBV12-4
d_call: TRBD2
clone_size: NA
j_call: TRBJ2-1
cdr3_aa: CVSSLAGGYNEQFF
cdr3_nt: TGTGTCAGCAGTCTAGCGGGGGGGTACAATGAGCAGTTCTTC

v_call: TRBV7-9
d_call: TRBD2
clone_size: few
j_call: TRBJ2-1
cdr3_aa: CASSFPPPLLAGPLNEQFF
cdr3_nt: TGTGCCAGCAGCTTCCCCCCACCACTACTAGCGGGTCCCCTCAATGAGCAGTTCTTC

v_call: TRBV6-5
d_call: TRBD1
clone_size: NA
j_call: TRBJ2-2
cdr3_aa: CASSGTVPLTGELFF
cdr3_nt: TGTGCCAGCAGCGGGACAGTTCCTCTCACCGGGGAGCTGTTTTTT

v_call: TRBV2
d_call: TRBD1
clone_size: NA
j_call: TRBJ1-1
cdr3_aa: CASTGGFEAFF
cdr3_nt: TGTGCCAGTACAGGGGGCTTCGAAGCTTTCTTT

v_call: TRBV6-5
d_call: NA
clone_size: NA
j_call: TRBJ1-6
cdr3_aa: CASSLRRGSPLHF
cdr3_nt: TGTGCCAGCAGCCTACGTCGGGGTTCACCCCTCCACTTT

v_call: TRBV7-6
d_call: NA
clone_size: few
j_call: TRBJ2-7
cdr3_aa: CASSNRDSYEQYF
cdr3_nt: TGTGCCAGCAGCAACAGGGACTCCTACGAGCAGTACTTC

v_call: TRBV7-2
d_call: TRBD2
clone_size: few
j_call: TRBJ2-5
cdr3_aa: CASSSLSGGGETQYF
cdr3_nt: TGTGCCAGCAGCTCACTTAGCGGGGGGGGGGAGACCCAGTACTTC

v_call: TRBV28
d_call: NA
clone_size: NA
j_call: TRBJ2-1
cdr3_aa: CASSPRGGSPNEQFF
cdr3_nt: TGTGCCAGCAGTCCGCGAGGAGGGAGCCCCAATGAGCAGTTCTTC

v_call: TRBV6-2/TRBV6-3
d_call: NA
clone_size: NA
j_call: TRBJ2-3
cdr3_aa: CASSNSGPPTDTQYF
cdr3_nt: TGTGCCAGCAGTAATAGCGGCCCCCCCACAGATACGCAGTATTTT

v_call: TRBV6-1
d_call: TRBD2
clone_size: few
j_call: TRBJ2-3
cdr3_aa: CASSEARVLAGAITDTQYF
cdr3_nt: TGTGCCAGCAGTGAAGCGCGAGTACTAGCGGGGGCGATCACAGATACGCAGTATTTT